This T cell receptor (beta chain) derives from a study of T cells after yellow fever vaccination. Study details: With SMART-Seq v4 Ultra Low Input, the fractions containing low cell numbers were prepared.

This clonotype was recorded at least ten times. Its antigen is not known. Study-wide results and limits: Although most clonotypes did not, a small share appeared in both CD4 and CD8 compartments.

The CDR3 is 19 amino acids. V shed 0 bases, J shed 2 bases, and the junction held 12 bases outside the gene matches. The V gene's germline CDR1 is SNHLY and CDR2 FYNNEI. Making TCR cDNA involved 5'RACE template switching, which added UMIs and a universal primer site. TCRdb re-called the 5' RACE reads through MiXCR, storing one row per CDR3 protein. The sample consists of 300,000 to 350,000 distinct CDR3 sequences, 4% to 5.5% of them appearing once. The gene calls are TRBV2 and TRBJ2-2; 7 bases fit TRBD2. This specimen was PBMCs, taken 15 days after the yellow fever booster vaccination. This sequence was found in a man aged 18 to 35 who received the YFV17D yellow fever vaccine. CDR3 coding DNA: TGTGCCAGCAGTGAAGCTGGCCTTCGGGGCGGGGGAAACACCGGGGAGCTGTTTTTT. Translation: CASSEAGLRGGGNTGELFF.